This is a list of T cell receptor beta chains from one sample in a study of CD8 T cells in Susac syndrome. TCRdb analysed the immunoSEQ multiplex PCR reads with MiXCR anew, one entry per CDR3 protein. Of around 110,000 distinct CDR3 sequences listed, 95% to 96% are singletons. Sequences were obtained from CD4+ T cells from PBMCs. The source is a human donor with Susac syndrome. Both conserved end residues are part of each CDR3. Fields, in order: clone size, V gene, J gene, CDR3 protein. Clone size is not always given. Where it is, it says once, few, many or a class for expanded clones.

clone size: NA; V gene: TRBV30; J gene: TRBJ1-1; CDR3 protein: CAWSVRRENTEAFF
clone size: NA; V gene: TRBV30; J gene: TRBJ2-4; CDR3 protein: CAWSRGQAINIQYF
clone size: NA; V gene: TRBV18; J gene: TRBJ2-1; CDR3 protein: CASSPLDNEQFF
clone size: NA; V gene: TRBV5-4; J gene: TRBJ2-1; CDR3 protein: CASRRDNEQFF
clone size: NA; V gene: TRBV7-6; J gene: TRBJ1-1; CDR3 protein: CASSLGIGGTEAFF
clone size: NA; V gene: TRBV5-1; J gene: TRBJ2-7; CDR3 protein: CASSLAPGISYEQYF
clone size: NA; V gene: TRBV20-1; J gene: TRBJ2-4; CDR3 protein: CSAKHPGGAKNIQYF
clone size: NA; V gene: TRBV20-1; J gene: TRBJ2-4; CDR3 protein: CSARPPGLVPIQYF
clone size: NA; V gene: TRBV12-3/TRBV12-4; J gene: TRBJ2-7; CDR3 protein: CASSATGGAYEQYF
clone size: NA; V gene: TRBV9; J gene: TRBJ2-5; CDR3 protein: CACRMLTTETIQETQYF
clone size: NA; V gene: TRBV4-3; J gene: TRBJ2-3; CDR3 protein: CASSQLEAEGGDTQYF
clone size: NA; V gene: TRBV24-1; J gene: TRBJ2-1; CDR3 protein: CATSPQGAYNEQFF
clone size: NA; V gene: TRBV18; J gene: TRBJ1-3; CDR3 protein: CASSPRDRSSGNTIYF
clone size: NA; V gene: TRBV5-4; J gene: TRBJ2-3; CDR3 protein: CASSVEGTKTDTQYF
clone size: NA; V gene: TRBV20-1; J gene: TRBJ1-1; CDR3 protein: CSAREGRPDTEAFF
clone size: NA; V gene: TRBV25-1; J gene: TRBJ2-4; CDR3 protein: CASSDFTVEGNIQYF
clone size: NA; V gene: TRBV20-1; J gene: TRBJ2-3; CDR3 protein: CSATGLAGGTDTQYF
clone size: NA; V gene: TRBV4-2; J gene: TRBJ2-5; CDR3 protein: CASSSQWGTQETQYF
clone size: NA; V gene: TRBV2; J gene: TRBJ2-5; CDR3 protein: CASSALGETQYF
clone size: NA; V gene: TRBV2; J gene: TRBJ2-5; CDR3 protein: CASSEWGSGSETQYF
clone size: once; V gene: TRBV12-3/TRBV12-4; J gene: TRBJ2-2; CDR3 protein: CASSPGATLRTGELFF
clone size: NA; V gene: TRBV18; J gene: TRBJ1-1; CDR3 protein: CASSKGRNTEAFF
clone size: NA; V gene: TRBV29-1; J gene: TRBJ2-7; CDR3 protein: CSVVPGNYYEQYF
clone size: NA; V gene: TRBV20-1; J gene: TRBJ2-2; CDR3 protein: CSARETGTGELFF
clone size: NA; V gene: TRBV3-1; J gene: TRBJ2-7; CDR3 protein: CASSQVGGAVWQYF
clone size: NA; V gene: TRBV10-3; J gene: TRBJ1-5; CDR3 protein: CATGRQLNQPQHF
clone size: NA; V gene: TRBV12-3/TRBV12-4; J gene: TRBJ2-1; CDR3 protein: CASLDRGTLNEQFF
clone size: NA; V gene: TRBV4-2; J gene: TRBJ2-1; CDR3 protein: CASSQDPAGGANNEQFF
clone size: NA; V gene: TRBV11-1; J gene: TRBJ2-7; CDR3 protein: CASSLAQGTYEQYF
clone size: NA; V gene: TRBV9; J gene: TRBJ2-2; CDR3 protein: CASSVIAVNGELFF
clone size: NA; V gene: TRBV20-1; J gene: TRBJ2-1; CDR3 protein: CSAQRVGNEQFF
clone size: NA; V gene: TRBV6-1; J gene: TRBJ2-5; CDR3 protein: CASSERERIQETQYF
clone size: NA; V gene: TRBV12-3/TRBV12-4; J gene: TRBJ2-4; CDR3 protein: CASSEQGSKNIQYF